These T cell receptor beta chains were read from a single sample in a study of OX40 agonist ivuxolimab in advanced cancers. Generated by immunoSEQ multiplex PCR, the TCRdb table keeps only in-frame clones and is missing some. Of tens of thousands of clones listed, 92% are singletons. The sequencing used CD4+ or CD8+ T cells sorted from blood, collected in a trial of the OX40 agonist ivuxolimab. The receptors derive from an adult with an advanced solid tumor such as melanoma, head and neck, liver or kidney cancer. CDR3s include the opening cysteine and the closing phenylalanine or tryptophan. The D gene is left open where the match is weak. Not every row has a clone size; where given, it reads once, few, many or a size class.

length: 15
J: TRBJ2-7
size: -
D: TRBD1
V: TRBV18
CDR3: CASSRGTGKAYEQYF
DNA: TGTGCCAGCTCACGCGGGACAGGGAAGGCCTACGAGCAGTACTTC

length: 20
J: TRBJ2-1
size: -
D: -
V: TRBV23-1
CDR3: CASSQSGLGLKSAVYNEQFF
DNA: TGCGCCAGCAGTCAATCGGGCCTCGGGCTAAAATCTGCGGTTTACAATGAGCAGTTCTTC

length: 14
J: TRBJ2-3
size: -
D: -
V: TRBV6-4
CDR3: CASSVEGNSDTQYF
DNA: TGTGCCAGCAGTGTGGAGGGAAATTCAGATACGCAGTATTTT

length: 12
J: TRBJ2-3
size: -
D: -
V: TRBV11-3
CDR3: CASSSRLRTQYF
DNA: TGTGCCAGCAGCTCCAGACTAAGGACGCAGTATTTT

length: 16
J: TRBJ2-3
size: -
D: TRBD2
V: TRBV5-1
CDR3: CASSLGLAGVTDTQYF
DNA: TGCGCCAGCAGCTTGGGACTAGCGGGAGTCACAGATACGCAGTATTTT

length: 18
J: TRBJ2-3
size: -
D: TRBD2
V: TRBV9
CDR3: CASSSPGTSGRDTDTQYF
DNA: TGTGCCAGCAGTTCTCCCGGGACTAGCGGGAGGGACACAGATACGCAGTATTTT

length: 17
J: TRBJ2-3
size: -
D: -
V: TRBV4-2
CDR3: CASSPRPPPMATDTQYF
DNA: TGTGCCAGCAGCCCCAGACCCCCCCCGATGGCCACAGATACGCAGTATTTT

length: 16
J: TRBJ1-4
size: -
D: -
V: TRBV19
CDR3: CASSIERMRGNEKLFF
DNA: TGTGCCAGTAGTATAGAGAGGATGAGGGGAAATGAAAAACTGTTTTTT

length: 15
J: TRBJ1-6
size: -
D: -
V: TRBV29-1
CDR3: CSVPTTGYYNSPLHF
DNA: TGCAGCGTTCCAACCACAGGCTACTATAATTCACCCCTCCACTTT

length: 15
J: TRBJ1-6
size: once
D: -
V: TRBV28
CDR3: CASSPTGRGNSPLHF
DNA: TGTGCCAGCAGTCCCACGGGCAGGGGTAATTCACCCCTCCACTTT

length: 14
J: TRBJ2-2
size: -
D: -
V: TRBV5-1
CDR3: CASSLVKDPGELFF
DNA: TGCGCCAGCAGCCTGGTTAAAGATCCCGGGGAGCTGTTTTTT